This T cell receptor (beta chain) was documented in a study of T cells in Graves' hyperthyroidism and ophthalmopathy. The investigators amplified TCR beta CDR3 regions from RNA transcripts. HTBI primers were employed in a first-round RT-PCR of the TCR CDR3. TCRdb processed the multiplex PCR reads anew with MiXCR; each CDR3 protein has one entry. The data contain fewer than 200,000 distinct CDR3 sequences, more than 15% of them seen just once; the ten biggest clones take up 25% to 35%. This clonotype came up many times. Its antigen is not identified. The germline V gene has CDR1 MNHNS and CDR2 SASEGT. This CDR3 is built from 14 residues. Trimming shortened V by 3 bases and J by 2 bases, and 11 bases separated the two germline ends. Study observations and caveats: Ophthalmopathy got predicted by the model a median about six months before its onset.

The sequence came from a woman aged 45-60 years with Graves' hyperthyroidism. Sequences were obtained from blood. The chain employs TRBV6-1 and TRBJ2-7; weak D call: TRBD2 (5 bases). The CDR3 DNA follows: TGTGCCAGCAGTGAGAGAGGGAGCCCCTACGAGCAGTACTTC. It encodes CASSERGSPYEQYF.